Shown below are 30 T cell receptor beta chains from a single sample sequenced in a study of blood T cell repertoires in COVID-19 (TCRdb year 2020). Library preparation employed the immunoSEQ multiplex PCR assay. TCRdb re-hosts the immuneACCESS table, in-frame sequences only. Its copies lack some clones; in the studies checked, an unresolved V gene accounts for under half of them, and the cause for the rest is not known. Here the sample has roughly 250,000 clones; 88% occur a single time. 0.95% to 1% of the sample goes to the ten largest clones. The specimen sequenced was peripheral blood. Receptors originate from a woman between 40 and 50 years old who had recovered from COVID-19.

V gene TRBV2 combines with J gene TRBJ2-3; the D is unclear. Germline values: CDR1 SNHLY, CDR2 FYNNEI. Trimming removed 3 bases from V and 1 base from J, with 5 bases in between. CDR3 size: 13 residues. CDR3 region: CASSDSGTDTQYF. The CDR3 nucleotides read TGTGCCAGCAGTGACTCGGGCACAGATACGCAGTATTTT.

The rearrangement uses TRBV6-5 and TRBJ2-1, with TRBD2 matching 7 bases. Trimming cost V 0 bases and J 4 bases; bases outside gene matches: 6. Germline V gene lookup returns CDR1 MNHEY and CDR2 SVGAGI. The CDR3 spans 16 residues. The CDR3 is CASSYSGGRLYNEQFF. The CDR3 region has the DNA TGTGCCAGCAGTTACTCGGGCGGGAGATTGTACAATGAGCAGTTCTTC.

The chain employs TRBV6-6 and TRBJ1-5, with TRBD1 as a possible D gene (5 bases). The CDR3 length is 14 residues. Germline V lookup: CDR1 MNHNY, CDR2 SVGAGI (reference sequence). V lost 3 bases and J lost 6, with 12 bases in between. The CDR3 protein is CASSYSGVGQPQHF. In DNA form, the CDR3 reads TGTGCCAGCAGTTATTCGGGGGTTGGTCAGCCCCAGCATTTT.

This clone has just one count. The chain recombines TRBV14 with TRBJ1-2; D ambiguous. There are 13 residues in the CDR3. The V gene lost 1 base and the J gene lost 5 bases, with 8 bases spanning the gap. CDR1 and CDR2 (germline): SGHDN, FVKESK. CDR3 region: CASSQGAVYGYTF. Here the CDR3 DNA reads TGTGCCAGCAGCCAAGGGGCAGTATATGGCTACACCTTC.

The chain employs TRBV20-1 and TRBJ1-2, with 8 bases matching TRBD1. The germline CDR1 and CDR2 sequences are DFQATT and SNEGSKA (reference sequence). The length of the CDR3 is 11 residues. The V and J ends lost 6 bases and 8 bases, in that order; junction bases with no gene match: 5. DNA of the CDR3: TGCAGTGCCGGACAGGGTTTGGGCTACACCTTC. It specifies CSAGQGLGYTF.

This clone was recorded only once. This rearrangement joins TRBV27 to TRBJ2-7, with D hard to call. V was clipped by 10 bases and J by 4 bases, with 11 bases between them. The CDR3 extends over 11 amino acids. From germline, CDR1 is MNHEY and CDR2 SMNVEV (reference sequence). The CDR3 sequence: CAIRSGYEQYF. CDR3 nucleotide sequence: TGTGCCATCAGATCCGGTTACGAGCAGTACTTC.

The chain is built from TRBV30 and TRBJ1-5, with D maybe TRBD1 (6 bases). The V and J ends lost 3 bases and 4 bases respectively, with 13 bases between them. CDR1 is GTSNPN and CDR2 is SVGIG in the germline V gene (reference sequence). The CDR3 contains 14 residues. CDR3 amino acids: CAWSHGTQNQPQHF. For the CDR3, the DNA is TGTGCCTGGAGCCACGGGACACAAAATCAGCCCCAGCATTTT.

The rearrangement uses TRBV19 and TRBJ1-3; the match to TRBD1 covers 11 bases. Germline assignment: CDR1 LNHDA and CDR2 SQIVND (reference sequence). CDR3 length equals 18 residues. V dropped 4 bases and J dropped 0; count of bases not matched to a gene: 8. In nucleotides, the CDR3 is TGTGCCAGTAGTACAACCCGGACAGGGGGCCTCTCTGGAAACACCATATATTTT. This encodes CASSTTRTGGLSGNTIYF.

This clone was counted once. This sequence joins TRBV5-6 and TRBJ2-7, with a tentative D call TRBD2 (5 bases). Trimming shortened V by 2 bases and J by 3 bases, and 12 bases separated the two germline ends. The germline V gene has CDR1 SGHDT and CDR2 YYEEEE. The CDR3 runs 14 residues. The CDR3, as DNA: TGTGCCAGCAGCTTCGGGGAGAATCTCTACGAGCAGTACTTC. Protein: CASSFGENLYEQYF.

This sequence joins TRBV12-3 or TRBV12-4 and TRBJ1-2, with 7 bases matching TRBD1. The V segment lost 6 bases and the J segment 8 bases; nucleotides outside the gene matches: 9. The CDR3 runs 13 residues. In DNA form, the CDR3 reads TGTGCCAGCAGCTCCAGGGGGGCAGTAGGCTACACCTTC. Its protein is CASSSRGAVGYTF.

CDR3 in DNA: TGCGCCAGCAGCTTGGCCTCAGGGACAGGGCTCTCCTACGAGCAGTACTTC. Its translation: CASSLASGTGLSYEQYF. The V gene is TRBV5-1, the J gene TRBJ2-7, with TRBD1 matching over 9 bases. V lost 0 bases, J lost 0 bases, and 7 bases stayed unmatched. Germline values: CDR1 SGHRS, CDR2 YFSETQ. This CDR3 spans 17 amino acids.

The chain uses TRBV5-1 and TRBJ2-1; D might be TRBD2 (6 bases). Trimming removed 5 bases at V and 8 bases at J, with 8 bases between. Germline lookup yields CDR1 SGHRS and CDR2 YFSETQ. There are 11 residues in the CDR3. The CDR3 DNA reads as TGCGCCAGCAGGGCGGGGTATGAGCAGTTCTTC. This gives the protein CASRAGYEQFF.

The CDR3 protein is CASSLAGSENSGANVLTF. CDR3 DNA: TGTGCCAGCAGCTTGGCGGGATCGGAAAACTCTGGGGCCAACGTCCTGACTTTC. The chain carries TRBV5-4 and TRBJ2-6; a weak D match, TRBD2 (5 bases). Germline CDR1 is SGHNT and CDR2 is YYREEE (reference sequence). V lost 0 bases to trimming and J lost 0 bases, with 13 bases between them. The CDR3 is 18 residues long. Supplemented by reference TRBV5-4 and TRBJ2-6, the full variable domain reads ETGVTQSPTHLIKTRGQQVTLRCSSQSGHNTVSWYQQALGQGPQFIFQYYREEENGRGNFPPRFSGLQFPNYSSELNVNALELDDSALYLCASSLAGSENSGANVLTFGAGSRLTVL.

This clone was seen a single time. The J gene is TRBJ2-3, the V gene TRBV27; TRBD2 agrees at 10 bases. The germline V gene has CDR1 MNHEY and CDR2 SMNVEV (reference sequence). J lost 1 base, V lost 3 bases, and 7 bases had no gene match. This CDR3 has 17 residues. In nucleotides, the CDR3 is TGTGCCAGCAGTTTTCTACCCGGGACTAGCGGCACAGATACGCAGTATTTT. It translates to CASSFLPGTSGTDTQYF.

This clone was observed a handful of times. The rearrangement links TRBV19 to TRBJ1-1; 10 positions agree with TRBD1. The CDR3 extends over 15 amino acids. The trim removed 9 bases at V and 0 bases at J, leaving 7 bases unmatched. Germline CDR1 and CDR2: LNHDA and SQIVND (reference sequence). The CDR3 sequence is CASRDRGALNTEAFF. CDR3 DNA: TGTGCCAGCCGGGACAGGGGCGCGTTGAACACTGAAGCTTTCTTT.

This rearrangement joins TRBV7-6 to TRBJ2-2, with 8 bases that match TRBD2. This CDR3 has 16 amino acids. V gave up 5 bases and J gave up 9 bases; unmatched junction bases: 14. CDR1 is SGHVS and CDR2 is FNYEAQ in the germline V gene. The CDR3 region has the DNA TGTGCCAGCAGCCCCTTAGCGGGAAGCTCCGCCCGGGAGCTGTTTTTT. It codes for CASSPLAGSSARELFF.

This clone was observed a handful of times. The chain links TRBV28 to TRBJ1-6; 7 nucleotides align to TRBD1. The CDR3 runs to 14 residues. Per the germline V gene, CDR1 is MDHEN and CDR2 is SYDVKM. The V segment lost 4 bases and the J segment 8 bases; nucleotides outside the gene matches: 5. The CDR3 region is CASSSTGRYSPLHF. The CDR3 coding sequence is TGTGCCAGCAGTTCGACAGGGAGGTATTCACCCCTCCACTTT.

This clone was counted once. The V call is TRBV30, the J call TRBJ1-5; possibly TRBD1 for D (6 bases). The ends were cut back, 0 bases at V and 6 bases at J, with 12 bases in the middle. CDR1 is GTSNPN and CDR2 is SVGIG in the germline V gene (reference sequence). There are 14 residues in the CDR3. The CDR3 DNA reads as TGTGCCTGGAGTGTACTCAGGGGCGGTCAGCCCCAGCATTTT. This encodes CAWSVLRGGQPQHF.

The chain joins TRBV4-1 to TRBJ1-4, with 9 bases lining up with TRBD1. The CDR3 is made up of 15 amino acids. Per the germline V gene, CDR1 is MGHRA and CDR2 is YSYEKL. V lost 4 bases to trimming and J lost 6 bases; unmatched junction nucleotides: 6. The CDR3 DNA reads TGCGCCAGCAGCCTAACCGGGACAGGGTATGAAAAACTGTTTTTT. This codes for CASSLTGTGYEKLFF.

The chain joins TRBV10-3 to TRBJ2-1; a possible D gene is TRBD1 (5 bases). V was trimmed by 3 bases and J by 8 bases, leaving 14 bases between them. CDR1 ENHRY and CDR2 SYGVKD come from the germline V gene. This CDR3 is 14 amino acids long. In DNA form, the CDR3 reads TGTGCCATCAGTGAAGGGCAGGGTGGCGATGAGCAGTTCTTC. It translates to CAISEGQGGDEQFF.

This clone appeared a single time. In DNA form, the CDR3 reads TGTGCCAGCAGCCTCCCCGGGAACTACGAGCAGTACGTC. Amino acid sequence: CASSLPGNYEQYV. The chain joins TRBV6-5 to TRBJ2-7, with D possibly being TRBD2 (5 bases). The CDR3 covers 13 residues. V was trimmed by 6 bases and J by 3 bases, leaving 12 bases between them. Germline CDR1 and CDR2: MNHEY and SVGAGI.

V usage is TRBV28 and J usage is TRBJ1-5, with 7 nucleotides matching TRBD1. Per germline, CDR1 MDHEN and CDR2 SYDVKM. The CDR3 consists of 12 residues. V trimming: 6 bases; J trimming: 8 bases; junction bases outside the gene matches: 4. The CDR3 coding sequence is TGTGCCAGCAGAGGGGGCGGTGAGCCCCAGCATTTT. It yields the protein CASRGGGEPQHF.

The V and J genes are TRBV5-4 and TRBJ2-3; 7 positions match TRBD2. Germline V gene sequence: CDR1 SGHNT, CDR2 YYREEE (reference sequence). The J segment lost 6 bases and the V segment lost 0 bases, leaving 19 bases of the junction unmatched. This CDR3 has 19 amino acids. This CDR3 is CASSLDSQGLPGFRDTQYF. As DNA, the CDR3 is TGTGCCAGCAGCTTGGACTCCCAGGGACTACCGGGTTTTCGGGATACGCAGTATTTT.

The chain couples TRBV24-1 to TRBJ1-1; 9 bases match TRBD1. The CDR3 extends over 13 amino acids. Germline V gene sequence: CDR1 KGHDR, CDR2 SFDVKD. V was pared by 7 bases and J by 5 bases, with 4 bases of the junction left unmatched. The CDR3, as DNA: TGTGCCACCAGGGACAGGGGCGGGACTGAAGCTTTCTTT. Translated, it gives CATRDRGGTEAFF.

The chain couples TRBV6-5 to TRBJ2-3, with no clear D. With 2 bases removed from V and 0 bases from J, the gap between germline ends came to 12 bases. The CDR3 spans 16 residues. In germline, CDR1 is MNHEY, CDR2 SVGAGI. The CDR3, as DNA: TGTGCCAGCAGTTACACCCACACCTCTAGCACAGATACGCAGTATTTT. Protein sequence: CASSYTHTSSTDTQYF.

The V call is TRBV20-1, the J call TRBJ1-1; D gene ambiguous. The CDR3 contains 11 residues. Germline CDR1 and CDR2: DFQATT and SNEGSKA (reference sequence). The V gene lost 6 bases and the J gene lost 4 bases, with 9 bases spanning the gap. The CDR3 sequence is CSAAGGTEAFF. The CDR3 region has the DNA TGCAGTGCGGCGGGCGGCACTGAAGCTTTCTTT.

Only a few counts were recorded for this clone. This chain links TRBV9 with TRBJ1-5; D call uncertain. This CDR3 has 18 residues. V dropped 0 bases and J dropped 6 bases, with 22 bases sitting between them. CDR1 SGDLS and CDR2 YYNGEE come from the germline V gene. The CDR3 DNA reads TGTGCCAGCAGCGTAGGCGGGAGGAGAGGTGGGAGTGGTCAGCCCCAGCATTTT. The encoded protein is CASSVGGRRGGSGQPQHF. Drawing the rest from reference TRBV9 and TRBJ1-5, the complete variable domain is DSGVTQTPKHLITATGQRVTLRCSPRSGDLSVYWYQQSLDQGLQFLIQYYNGEERAKGNILERFSAQQFPDLHSELNLSSLELGDSALYFCASSVGGRRGGSGQPQHFGDGTRLSIL.

This clone appeared a single time. The V gene is TRBV6-5, the J gene TRBJ1-5; a weak D match, TRBD1 (6 bases). Germline-derived CDR1 and CDR2 are MNHEY and SVGAGI. Trimming took off 2 bases at V and 7 bases at J, with 12 bases between the two ends. The CDR3 is 14 amino acids. The CDR3 DNA follows: TGTGCCAGCAGTTACGGGGGGGCTGGGCAGCCCCAGCATTTT. The encoded protein is CASSYGGAGQPQHF.

This chain links TRBV9 with TRBJ1-2; maybe TRBD1 (5 bases). From germline, CDR1 is SGDLS and CDR2 YYNGEE. Deletions cut 1 base from V and 4 bases from J, with 11 bases between. This CDR3 region has 14 residues. The CDR3 protein is CASSVSGGGYGYTF. CDR3 coding DNA: TGTGCCAGCAGCGTATCCGGGGGGGGCTATGGCTACACCTTC.

This clone occurred once. The rearrangement links TRBV5-5 to TRBJ1-5; D uncertain. Between the trimmed V and J ends, which lost 5 bases and 7 bases, there was a span of 16 bases. Germline CDR1 reads SGHKS; CDR2 reads YYEKEE (reference sequence). This CDR3 is 14 amino acids long. CDR3 DNA sequence: TGTGCCAGCAGACCGGTGGTCAGCGGGCAGCCCCAGCATTTT. This translates into CASRPVVSGQPQHF.